The present T cell receptor beta chain was sequenced within a study of T cell repertoires in cytomegalovirus infection. The CDR3 has 16 residues. From germline, CDR1 is KGHSH and CDR2 LQKENI. TCRdb passed the reads through MiXCR, listing each CDR3 protein once. This sample has approximately 630,000 distinct CDR3 sequences, with 20% to 25% found just once. Of note for this clonotype: The junction shows a germline mismatch at one end, possibly a read error.

The sequencing input was CD8+ T cells from PBMCs. This receptor was taken from a human donor in good health (CMV status not recorded). Some clones in this sample may be carry-over from other donors' samples. J is TRBJ2-1 and V is TRBV18; no definite D call. The CDR3 loop is CANSPPSATAYNEQFF. CDR3 in DNA: TGTGCCAACTCACCACCGAGCGCGACGGCTTACAATGAGCAGTTCTTC. The full variable domain, its missing parts supplied by reference TRBV18 and TRBJ2-1, is NAGVMQNPRHLVRRRGQEARLRCSPMKGHSHVYWYRQLPEEGLKFMVYLQKENIIDESGMPKERFSAEFPKEGPSILRIQQVVRGDSAAYFCANSPPSATAYNEQFFGPGTRLTVL.